The 26 T cell receptor beta chains below were found in one sample sequenced in a study of T cell clones after liver transplantation. Sequencing used immunoSEQ multiplex PCR; TCRdb keeps in-frame clones, though not all of them. The data contain tens of thousands of clones, about 73% of them seen just once; the ten biggest clones take up over 2.5%. The starting material was CD4+ T cells from blood, obtained at the 15-month timepoint. The source of these receptors is a human patient who received a liver transplant. The graft donor may have contributed some T cells.

The sample holds a few counts of this clone. The rearrangement uses TRBV7-6 and TRBJ2-3, with 9 bases fitting TRBD1. With 1 base clipped from V and 5 bases from J, the junction kept 1 base outside the gene matches. The CDR3 consists of 14 residues. Germline lookup yields CDR1 SGHVS and CDR2 FNYEAQ. The CDR3 DNA reads TGTGCCAGCAGCTTAGAGGGACAGGGAGATACGCAGTATTTT. Translated: CASSLEGQGDTQYF.

This chain connects TRBV6-1 to TRBJ1-5; D remains unclear. Germline V gene sequence: CDR1 MNHNS, CDR2 SASEGT. The V end lost 0 bases, the J end lost 5 bases, and 17 bases lay between the germline ends. The CDR3 is 17 residues long. CDR3 amino acids: CASSEAGQVTPHQPQHF. The CDR3 nucleotides are TGTGCCAGCAGTGAAGCCGGTCAGGTGACACCGCATCAGCCCCAGCATTTT.

The V gene is TRBV30, the J gene TRBJ2-7, with 7 bases that match TRBD2. CDR3 length: 14 amino acids. Germline V gives CDR1 GTSNPN, CDR2 SVGIG (reference sequence). V lost 3 bases and J lost 0; bases outside the gene matches: 5. DNA of the CDR3: TGTGCCTGGAGGGTCGGCGGGAGCTCCTACGAGCAGTACTTC. Translation gives CAWRVGGSSYEQYF.

The rearrangement links TRBV11-3 to TRBJ1-1, with D possibly being TRBD1 (6 bases). The CDR3 length is 16 residues. Trimming took 4 bases from V and 6 from J, leaving 21 bases between them. Looked up from germline, CDR1 is SGHNT and CDR2 is YENEEA. As DNA, the CDR3 is TGTGCCAGCAGCTCCCGCGCGGGAGGGGGTGGGTCTGAAGCTTTCTTT. Amino acid sequence: CASSSRAGGGGSEAFF.

The chain employs TRBV19 and TRBJ1-5; D uncertain. There are 15 residues in the CDR3. V lost 6 bases, J lost 0 bases, and 12 bases lay in between. Germline assignment: CDR1 LNHDA and CDR2 SQIVND (reference sequence). The DNA for the CDR3 is TGTGCCAGTAGACCAGGAGGGTATAGCAATCAGCCCCAGCATTTT. Its translation is CASRPGGYSNQPQHF.

This sequence joins TRBV2 and TRBJ2-7; 15 bases fit TRBD2. CDR3 length equals 14 residues. Per germline, CDR1 SNHLY and CDR2 FYNNEI. Losses at the gene ends were 6 bases for V and 3 bases for J; bases not matched to a gene: 0. CDR3 amino acids: CASRGLAGGYEQYV. The CDR3, as DNA: TGTGCCAGCAGGGGACTAGCGGGAGGCTACGAGCAGTACGTC.

The J gene is TRBJ2-1, the V gene TRBV6-1, with D perhaps TRBD2 (5 bases). The CDR3 covers 14 residues. Germline loops: CDR1 MNHNS, CDR2 SASEGT. V lost 8 bases and J lost 6, with 17 bases in between. CDR3 sequence (DNA): TGTGCCAGCGCAAGGGCTAGCATAGGCAATGAGCAGTTCTTC. Encoded protein: CASARASIGNEQFF.

Ten or more counts support this clone. The V gene is TRBV27, the J gene TRBJ1-5, with 8 bases matching TRBD1. The CDR3 spans 12 residues. Germline assignment: CDR1 MNHEY and CDR2 SMNVEV (reference sequence). The junction had 3 bases not matched to a gene; V was cut back by 7 bases and J by 7 bases. The CDR3 spells CASNDRGQPQHF. CDR3 in DNA: TGTGCCAGCAACGACAGGGGACAGCCCCAGCATTTT.

The chain combines TRBV7-9 with TRBJ2-1, with unresolved D. The CDR3 runs 16 residues. Between the trimmed V and J ends, which lost 4 bases and 0 bases, there was a span of 13 bases. CDR1 is SEHNR, CDR2 FQNEAQ, per germline (reference sequence). CDR3 DNA: TGTGCCAGCAGCTCCCTTCGGGCTGGCTCCTACAATGAGCAGTTCTTC. It translates to CASSSLRAGSYNEQFF.

This clone was seen a handful of times. The V and J genes are TRBV27 and TRBJ2-3; 8 bases fit TRBD2. Germline CDR1 MNHEY, CDR2 SMNVEV (reference sequence). With V trimmed by 6 bases and J by 3 bases, 11 bases remained unmatched. The CDR3 has 16 residues. The CDR3 is CASRGSGRGRTDTQYF. CDR3 sequence (DNA): TGTGCCAGCAGAGGGAGCGGGAGAGGAAGGACAGATACGCAGTATTTT.

The CDR3 here is CATSRETSGISSYNEQFF. Written as DNA, the CDR3 is TGTGCCACCAGCCGCGAGACTAGCGGGATAAGCTCCTACAATGAGCAGTTCTTC. V usage is TRBV15 and J usage is TRBJ2-1, with 11 bases fitting TRBD2. CDR1 is LNHNV, CDR2 YYDKDF, per germline (reference sequence). Trimming removed 5 bases from V and 0 bases from J; junction bases left unmatched: 9. The CDR3 contains 18 residues.

The CDR3 here is CASSFSLPGFSSGGTDTQYF. The CDR3 DNA reads as TGCGCCAGCAGCTTTTCCCTGCCCGGGTTTTCTAGCGGGGGCACAGATACGCAGTATTTT. The J gene is TRBJ2-3, the V gene TRBV5-1; 9 bases line up with TRBD2. CDR1 and CDR2 (germline): SGHRS, YFSETQ. V lost 2 bases to trimming and J lost 1 base; unmatched junction nucleotides: 17. The CDR3 consists of 20 residues.

The chain couples TRBV6-5 to TRBJ1-1; D is possibly TRBD1 (6 bases). Per germline, CDR1 MNHEY and CDR2 SVGAGI. There are 13 residues in the CDR3. V lost 6 bases to trimming and J lost 1 base, with 9 bases between them. This CDR3 is CASSRGQNTEAFF. The CDR3 DNA reads TGTGCCAGCAGCAGGGGACAGAACACTGAAGCTTTCTTT.

The chain is built from TRBV2 and TRBJ1-4; D is perhaps TRBD1 (5 bases). Germline CDR1 SNHLY, CDR2 FYNNEI. Trimming removed 9 bases from V and 8 bases from J, with 16 bases in between. This CDR3 has 13 amino acids. CDR3 sequence: CASQTVLREKLFF. The CDR3 DNA is TGTGCCAGTCAGACAGTGTTGCGGGAAAAACTGTTTTTT.

The genes are TRBV6-5 and TRBJ1-1; the D is unclear. Germline V gene sequence: CDR1 MNHEY, CDR2 SVGAGI. Trimming took 5 bases from V and 2 from J, leaving 9 bases between them. The CDR3 length is 13 residues. The CDR3 sequence is CASSATQNTEAFF. As DNA, the CDR3 is TGTGCCAGCAGTGCGACACAAAACACTGAAGCTTTCTTT.

The V call is TRBV28, the J call TRBJ1-5, with 7 bases fitting TRBD1. Germline V gene lookup returns CDR1 MDHEN and CDR2 SYDVKM. Trimming removed 3 bases from V and 7 bases from J; junction bases left unmatched: 12. The CDR3 has 16 residues. CDR3 protein: CASSLPTGEARQPQHF. The CDR3 DNA is TGTGCCAGCAGTTTGCCCACAGGGGAAGCGAGGCAGCCCCAGCATTTT. The full variable domain, in which reference TRBV28 and TRBJ1-5 provide the parts outside the CDR3, is DVKVTQSSRYLVKRTGEKVFLECVQDMDHENMFWYRQDPGLGLRLIYFSYDVKMKEKGDIPEGYSVSREKKERFSLILESASTNQTSMYLCASSLPTGEARQPQHFGDGTRLSIL.

The chain employs TRBV6-1 and TRBJ2-1; 8 positions agree with TRBD1. CDR3 size: 16 residues. The germline gives CDR1 MNHNS, CDR2 SASEGT. With V trimmed by 5 bases and J by 3 bases, 9 bases remained unmatched. CDR3 DNA sequence: TGTGCCAGCAGTAAAGACCGGGACAGGCTCTACAATGAGCAGTTCTTC. It yields the protein CASSKDRDRLYNEQFF.

The chain carries TRBV7-9 and TRBJ2-1, with TRBD2 matching over 9 bases. The V gene's germline CDR1 is SEHNR and CDR2 FQNEAQ (reference sequence). The V gene end was trimmed by 11 bases and the J gene end by 7 bases; junction bases not matched to a gene: 6. This CDR3 contains 12 residues. The CDR3 DNA sequence: TGTGCCTGCGGGGGGGGCTGGAATGAGCAGTTCTTC. Encoded protein: CACGGGWNEQFF. The variable domain in full, with the rest retrieved from reference TRBV7-9 and TRBJ2-1, is DTGVSQNPRHKITKRGQNVTFRCDPISEHNRLYWYRQTLGQGPEFLTYFQNEAQLEKSRLLSDRFSAERPKGSFSTLEIQRTEQGDSAMYLCACGGGWNEQFFGPGTRLTVL.

The chain recombines TRBV6-5 with TRBJ1-1, with D tentatively TRBD1 (5 bases). The CDR3 consists of 12 residues. Germline V gene sequence: CDR1 MNHEY, CDR2 SVGAGI. Trimming pared 4 bases from V and 10 bases from J, leaving 13 bases between. DNA for the CDR3: TGTGCCAGCAGTTCCTCAGGGTTTGCAGCTTTCTTT. The encoded protein is CASSSSGFAAFF.

The rearrangement uses TRBV27 and TRBJ2-7, with 13 bases that match TRBD2. The CDR3 is 16 residues long. The germline V gene encodes CDR1 MNHEY and CDR2 SMNVEV (reference sequence). The J segment lost 0 bases and the V segment lost 6 bases, leaving 5 bases of the junction unmatched. CDR3 sequence reads: CASRKGTSGTSYEQYF. CDR3 DNA sequence: TGTGCCAGCAGGAAAGGGACTAGCGGGACCTCCTACGAGCAGTACTTC.

V is TRBV11-2 and J is TRBJ1-1; no clear D. Germline CDR1 SGHAT, CDR2 FQNNGV. The CDR3 covers 13 residues. V was trimmed by 5 bases and J by 1 base, leaving 8 bases between them. The CDR3 loop is CASSTTENTEAFF. The CDR3 DNA reads as TGTGCCAGCAGCACTACAGAGAACACTGAAGCTTTCTTT.

V and J are TRBV23-1 and TRBJ2-7; a possible D gene is TRBD2 (6 bases). TRBV23-1 is labeled an ORF, and its function is uncertain. Trimming shortened V by 2 bases and J by 2 bases, and 16 bases separated the two germline ends. The CDR3 spans 16 residues. CDR3 protein: CASSQREIAEAYEQYF. CDR3 DNA sequence: TGCGCCAGCAGTCAACGAGAGATAGCGGAGGCCTACGAGCAGTACTTC.

This clone was counted once. The chain carries TRBV30 and TRBJ1-1; no clear D gene. CDR1 and CDR2 (germline): GTSNPN, SVGIG (reference sequence). CDR3 length: 13 residues. V lost 0 bases, J lost 5 bases, and 10 bases lay in between. CDR3 sequence reads: CAWSVNVGTEAFF. The CDR3 nucleotides are TGTGCCTGGAGTGTAAACGTTGGGACTGAAGCTTTCTTT. Looking up the rest from reference TRBV30 and TRBJ1-1 gives the full variable domain: SQTIHQWPATLVQPVGSPLSLECTVEGTSNPNLYWYRQAAGRGLQLLFYSVGIGQISSEVPQNLSASRPQDRQFILSSKKLLLSDSGFYLCAWSVNVGTEAFFGQGTRLTVV.

The V and J genes are TRBV28 and TRBJ1-2; the match to TRBD1 covers 8 bases. Germline V gene data show CDR1 as MDHEN and CDR2 as SYDVKM. The V segment lost 2 bases and the J segment 7 bases; nucleotides outside the gene matches: 6. The CDR3 consists of 14 residues. Here the CDR3 DNA reads TGTGCCAGCAGTTTAGAACAGGGGGTCGGTGGCTACACCTTC. Translation gives CASSLEQGVGGYTF.

The V and J genes are TRBV2 and TRBJ2-2; D uncertain. Germline loops: CDR1 SNHLY, CDR2 FYNNEI. V lost 4 bases to trimming and J lost 5 bases, with 14 bases between them. The CDR3 is made up of 15 amino acids. CDR3 residues: CASSVAGSRTGELFF. DNA of the CDR3: TGTGCCAGCAGTGTCGCCGGAAGTAGGACCGGGGAGCTGTTTTTT.

This clone was recorded a few times. The rearrangement links TRBV15 to TRBJ2-2; a weak D match, TRBD1 (6 bases). This CDR3 has 17 amino acids. Germline V gene data show CDR1 as LNHNV and CDR2 as YYDKDF (reference sequence). V lost 0 bases and J lost 5, with 16 bases in between. The CDR3 region is CATSREPVGQQTGELFF. CDR3 DNA sequence: TGTGCCACCAGCAGAGAACCAGTCGGACAGCAAACCGGGGAGCTGTTTTTT.